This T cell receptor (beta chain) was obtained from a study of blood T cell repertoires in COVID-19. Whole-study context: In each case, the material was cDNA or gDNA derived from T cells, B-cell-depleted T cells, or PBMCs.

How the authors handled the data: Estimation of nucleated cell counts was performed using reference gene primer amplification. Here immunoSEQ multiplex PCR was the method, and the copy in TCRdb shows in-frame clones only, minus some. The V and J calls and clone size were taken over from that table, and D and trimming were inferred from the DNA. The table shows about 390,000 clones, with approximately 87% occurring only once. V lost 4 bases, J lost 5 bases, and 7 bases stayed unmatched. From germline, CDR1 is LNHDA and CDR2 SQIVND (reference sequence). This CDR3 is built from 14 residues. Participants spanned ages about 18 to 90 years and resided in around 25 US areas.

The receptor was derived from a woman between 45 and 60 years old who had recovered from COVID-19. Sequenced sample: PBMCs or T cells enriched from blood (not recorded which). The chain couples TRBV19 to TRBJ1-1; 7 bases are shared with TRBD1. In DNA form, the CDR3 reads TGTGCCAGTAGTACCCCAGGGGGAGAGACTGAAGCTTTCTTT. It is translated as CASSTPGGETEAFF.